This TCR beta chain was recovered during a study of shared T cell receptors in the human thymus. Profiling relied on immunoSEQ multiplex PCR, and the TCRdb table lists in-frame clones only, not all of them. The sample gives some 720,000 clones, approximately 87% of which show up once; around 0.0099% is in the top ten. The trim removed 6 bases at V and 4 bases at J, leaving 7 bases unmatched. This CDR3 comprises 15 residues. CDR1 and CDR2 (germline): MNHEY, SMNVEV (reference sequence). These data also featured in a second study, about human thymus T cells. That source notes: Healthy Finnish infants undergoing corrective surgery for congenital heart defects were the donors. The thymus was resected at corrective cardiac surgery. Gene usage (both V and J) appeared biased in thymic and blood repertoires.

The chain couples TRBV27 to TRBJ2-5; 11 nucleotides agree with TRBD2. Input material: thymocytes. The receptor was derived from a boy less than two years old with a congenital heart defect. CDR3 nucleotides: TGTGCCAGCAGGACTAGCGGGATCCGGCTAGAGACCCAGTACTTC. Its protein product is CASRTSGIRLETQYF.